Following are 11 T cell receptor beta chains from one sample sequenced in a study of blood T cells in healthy people across ages. The use of a sample-barcoded 5' primer and a J-beta primer mix characterized a second PCR of roughly 6 to 11 cycles. TCRdb reprocessed the 5' RACE reads via MiXCR and lists one record per CDR3 protein. The sample has some 880,000 distinct CDR3 sequences; 36% are singletons. The sequenced sample was blood. Every receptor here comes from a man between 18 and 35 years old in good health.

There are a few counts of this clonotype. The V and J genes are TRBV12-3 or TRBV12-4 and TRBJ2-5; 7 bases are shared with TRBD1. There are 15 residues in the CDR3. The trim removed 6 bases at V and 2 bases at J, leaving 9 bases unmatched. CDR3 coding DNA: TGTGCCAGCAGCCCCGGGACAGCCTCGCAAGAGACCCAGTACTTC. Amino acids: CASSPGTASQETQYF.

The chain has TRBV18 and TRBJ2-1; 11 nucleotides line up with TRBD1. The DNA end lines up better with TRBJ2-7; the J call may be wrong. This CDR3 has 17 amino acids. Per germline, CDR1 KGHSH and CDR2 LQKENI. CDR3 nucleotide sequence: TGTGCCAGCTCACCAGAAAGGACAGGGGGCTCCTACAATGAGCAGTACTTC. Translating it yields CASSPERTGGSYNEQYF.

This clonotype has only a few counts. This chain connects TRBV2 to TRBJ1-2; no definite D call. Germline CDR1 SNHLY, CDR2 FYNNEI. V lost 2 bases, J lost 0 bases, and 10 bases lay in between. The CDR3 has 15 residues. The CDR3, as DNA: TGTGCCAGCAGTGAACAGACACCAGCTAACTATGGCTACACCTTC. Its translation: CASSEQTPANYGYTF. Full variable domain (remainder filled in from reference TRBV2 and TRBJ1-2): EPEVTQTPSHQVTQMGQEVILRCVPISNHLYFYWYRQILGQKVEFLVSFYNNEISEKSEIFDDQFSVERPDGSNFTLKIRSTKLEDSAMYFCASSEQTPANYGYTFGSGTRLTVV.

The V call is TRBV30, the J call TRBJ2-7, with D possibly matching TRBD1 (6 bases). The germline V gene encodes CDR1 GTSNPN and CDR2 SVGIG (reference sequence). The V end was cut by 1 base, the J end by 3 bases, with 13 bases between. This CDR3 region has 14 residues. CDR3 residues: CAWSDGQGRYEQYF. DNA of the CDR3: TGTGCCTGGAGTGACGGGCAGGGGCGCTACGAGCAGTACTTC. The variable domain in full, completed from reference TRBV30 and TRBJ2-7, reads SQTIHQWPATLVQPVGSPLSLECTVEGTSNPNLYWYRQAAGRGLQLLFYSVGIGQISSEVPQNLSASRPQDRQFILSSKKLLLSDSGFYLCAWSDGQGRYEQYFGPGTRLTVT.

The V and J genes are TRBV7-9 and TRBJ2-5; no clear D. Germline loops: CDR1 SEHNR, CDR2 FQNEAQ (reference sequence). The ends were cut back, 5 bases at V and 1 base at J, with 11 bases in the middle. The CDR3 consists of 14 residues. The CDR3 DNA follows: TGTGCCAGCAGCCCCCGGCGGAGCCAAGAGACCCAGTACTTC. It specifies CASSPRRSQETQYF. Combining the CDR3 with reference TRBV7-9 and TRBJ2-5 gives the whole variable domain DTGVSQNPRHKITKRGQNVTFRCDPISEHNRLYWYRQTLGQGPEFLTYFQNEAQLEKSRLLSDRFSAERPKGSFSTLEIQRTEQGDSAMYLCASSPRRSQETQYFGPGTRLLVL.

The CDR3 bases are TGTGCCAGCAGCTTAGGAGGGGGGGGAGGAGAGACCCAGTACTTC. It yields the protein CASSLGGGGGETQYF. This chain uses TRBV11-2 with TRBJ2-5; D is possibly TRBD2 (7 bases). CDR1 is SGHAT, CDR2 FQNNGV, per germline. Trimming removed 1 base at V and 4 bases at J, with 13 bases between. CDR3 length: 15 residues.

The V call is TRBV6-1, the J call TRBJ1-1, with TRBD1 matching 10 bases. The V gene's germline CDR1 is MNHNS and CDR2 SASEGT. This CDR3 spans 18 amino acids. V was clipped by 5 bases and J by 4 bases; unmatched bases: 16. CDR3 amino acids: CASSTTSSRDRGGTEAFF. In nucleotides, the CDR3 is TGTGCCAGCAGTACCACGTCCTCCCGGGACAGGGGAGGCACTGAAGCTTTCTTT.

In DNA form, the CDR3 reads TGTGCCAGCAGCCCCATGACTAGCGGCTACGAGCAGTACTTC. Amino acid sequence: CASSPMTSGYEQYF. This chain joins TRBV13 and TRBJ2-7; TRBD2 matches 9 bases. The CDR3 runs to 14 residues. Germline values: CDR1 PRHDT, CDR2 FYEKMQ (reference sequence). The J segment lost 3 bases and the V segment lost 5 bases, leaving 5 bases of the junction unmatched.

The chain recombines TRBV6-2 or TRBV6-3 with TRBJ1-1; weak D call: TRBD1 (6 bases). The CDR3 extends over 14 amino acids. V gave up 5 bases and J gave up 6 bases, with 16 bases separating them. Germline V CDR1 and CDR2: MNHEY, SVGEGT. The CDR3 loop is CASSTRTGRAEAFF. The DNA for the CDR3 is TGTGCCAGCAGTACAAGAACAGGGAGAGCTGAAGCTTTCTTT.

This chain links TRBV5-1 with TRBJ1-5; D not resolved. Trimming cost V 4 bases and J 5 bases, with 16 bases left between them. Germline assignment: CDR1 SGHRS and CDR2 YFSETQ. This CDR3 is built from 15 residues. The CDR3 DNA sequence: TGCGCCAGCAGCCTCTCGGACCCGGGCGATCAGCCCCAGCATTTT. This translates into CASSLSDPGDQPQHF. Supplemented by reference TRBV5-1 and TRBJ1-5, the full variable domain reads KAGVTQTPRYLIKTRGQQVTLSCSPISGHRSVSWYQQTPGQGLQFLFEYFSETQRNKGNFPGRFSGRQFSNSRSEMNVSTLELGDSALYLCASSLSDPGDQPQHFGDGTRLSIL.

This clonotype showed up just a few times. The rearrangement joins TRBV29-1 to TRBJ1-1; the D gene is possibly TRBD1 (5 bases). Trimming took 7 bases from V and 7 from J, leaving 19 bases between them. The length of the CDR3 is 13 residues. Germline V lookup: CDR1 SQVTM, CDR2 ANQGSEA. CDR3 nucleotide sequence: TGCAGCGGTCTGGGGGGTATGATGGATGAAGCTTTCTTT. Its translation: CSGLGGMMDEAFF.